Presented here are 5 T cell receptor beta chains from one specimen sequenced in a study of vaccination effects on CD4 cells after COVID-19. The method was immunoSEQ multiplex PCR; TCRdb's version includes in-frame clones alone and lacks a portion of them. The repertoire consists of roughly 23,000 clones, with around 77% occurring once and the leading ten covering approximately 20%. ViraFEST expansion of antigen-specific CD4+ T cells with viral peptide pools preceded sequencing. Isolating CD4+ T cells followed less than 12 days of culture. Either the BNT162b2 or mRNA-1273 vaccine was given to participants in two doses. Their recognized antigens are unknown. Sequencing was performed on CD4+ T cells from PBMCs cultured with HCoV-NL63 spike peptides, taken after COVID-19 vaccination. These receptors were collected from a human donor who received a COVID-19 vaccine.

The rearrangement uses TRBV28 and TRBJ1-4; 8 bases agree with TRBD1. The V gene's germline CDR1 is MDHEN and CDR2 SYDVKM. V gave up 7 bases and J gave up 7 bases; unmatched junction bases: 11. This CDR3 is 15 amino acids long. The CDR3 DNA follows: TGTGCCAGCAAATTTCAGGGGGCGCGCAGTGAAAAACTGTTTTTT. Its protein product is CASKFQGARSEKLFF.

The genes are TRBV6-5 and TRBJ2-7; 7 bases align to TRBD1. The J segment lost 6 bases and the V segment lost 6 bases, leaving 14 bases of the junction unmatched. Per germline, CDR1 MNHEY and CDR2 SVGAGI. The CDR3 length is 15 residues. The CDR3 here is CASRRGTVDSGEQYF. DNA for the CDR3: TGTGCCAGCAGGAGGGGGACAGTGGACTCGGGCGAGCAGTACTTC.

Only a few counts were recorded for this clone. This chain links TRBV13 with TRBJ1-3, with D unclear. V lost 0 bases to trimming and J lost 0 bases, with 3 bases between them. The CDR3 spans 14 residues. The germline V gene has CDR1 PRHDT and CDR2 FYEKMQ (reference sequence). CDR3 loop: CASSLGSSGNTIYF. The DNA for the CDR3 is TGTGCCAGCAGCTTAGGCAGCTCTGGAAACACCATATATTTT.

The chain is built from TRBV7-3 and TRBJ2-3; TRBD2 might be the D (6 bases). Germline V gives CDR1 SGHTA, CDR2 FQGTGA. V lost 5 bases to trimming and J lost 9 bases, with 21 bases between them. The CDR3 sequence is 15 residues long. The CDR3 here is CASSKEGGVLKTQYF. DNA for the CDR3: TGTGCCAGCAGCAAGGAGGGCGGGGTTTTAAAGACGCAGTATTTT.

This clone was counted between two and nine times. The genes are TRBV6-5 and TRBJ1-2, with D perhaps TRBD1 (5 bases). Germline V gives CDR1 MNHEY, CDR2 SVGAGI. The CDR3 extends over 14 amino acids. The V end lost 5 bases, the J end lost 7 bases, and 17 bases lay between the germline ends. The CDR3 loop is CASSLKTAYGGYTF. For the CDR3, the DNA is TGTGCCAGCAGTCTAAAGACAGCTTATGGTGGCTACACCTTC.